Presented here are 15 T cell receptor beta chains from one specimen sequenced in a study of cytomegalovirus exposure and HLA in healthy donors. PCR employed 60 Vbeta and 13 Jbeta primers. Clones were sequenced by immunoSEQ multiplex PCR, and TCRdb holds only the in-frame ones, with some missing. This sample has 85,000 to 90,000 clones, with about 75% found just once. The sequenced sample was PBMCs. Every receptor here comes from a man aged 25 to 40 in good health and CMV-seropositive.

This clone showed up just once. The chain couples TRBV7-2 to TRBJ2-3; D unresolved. V shed 1 base and J shed 6 bases, with 5 bases lying between them. The CDR3 is made up of 12 amino acids. The V gene's germline CDR1 is SGHTA and CDR2 FQGNSA. This chain's CDR3 is CASSLGADTQYF. CDR3 nucleotides: TGTGCCAGCAGCTTAGGGGCGGATACGCAGTATTTT.

The chain is built from TRBV2 and TRBJ2-2; D possibly corresponds to TRBD2 (6 bases). The CDR3 loop spans 15 amino acids. Germline V gives CDR1 SNHLY, CDR2 FYNNEI. V lost 3 bases and J lost 3, with 11 bases in between. The CDR3 nucleotides are TGTGCCAGCAGTGAGGAGGGGCAGGACACCGGGGAGCTGTTTTTT. This codes for CASSEEGQDTGELFF.

This sequence joins TRBV7-8 and TRBJ2-5; 10 positions match TRBD1. The DNA end lines up better with TRBJ2-7; the J call may be wrong. Germline V gene data show CDR1 as SGHVS and CDR2 as FQNEAQ. This CDR3 is built from 14 residues. This chain's CDR3 is CASSKRDRGDEQYF. CDR3 DNA: TGTGCCAGCAGCAAAAGGGACAGGGGCGACGAGCAGTACTTC.

The chain uses TRBV7-9 and TRBJ1-4; D perhaps matches TRBD1 (5 bases). The germline V gene encodes CDR1 SEHNR and CDR2 FQNEAQ (reference sequence). The CDR3 is 15 amino acids. V lost 5 bases, J lost 7 bases, and 17 bases lay in between. The CDR3 spells CASSRESRVGEKLFF. Here the CDR3 DNA reads TGTGCCAGCAGCCGGGAGAGCAGGGTCGGTGAAAAACTGTTTTTT.

The CDR3 here is CASTGGPGRRNTGELFF. CDR3 in DNA: TGTGCCAGTACCGGAGGGCCTGGGAGGAGGAACACCGGGGAGCTGTTTTTT. This chain uses TRBV19 with TRBJ2-2; TRBD2 might be the D (6 bases). The V end lost 7 bases, the J end lost 1 base, and 19 bases lay between the germline ends. The CDR3 covers 17 residues. Germline V gene data show CDR1 as LNHDA and CDR2 as SQIVND (reference sequence).

This chain connects TRBV15 to TRBJ1-4; 8 nucleotides agree with TRBD1. With 0 bases clipped from V and 7 bases from J, the junction kept 7 bases outside the gene matches. The CDR3 is 16 residues long. Germline V lookup: CDR1 LNHNV, CDR2 YYDKDF (reference sequence). The CDR3 DNA reads as TGTGCCACCAGCAGAGATATGCGGACAGGGAGTGAAAAACTGTTTTTT. Translating it yields CATSRDMRTGSEKLFF.

The chain recombines TRBV7-9 with TRBJ2-3; 8 nucleotides line up with TRBD1. CDR1 and CDR2 (germline): SEHNR, FQNEAQ (reference sequence). The J segment lost 4 bases and the V segment lost 4 bases, leaving 13 bases of the junction unmatched. This CDR3 is built from 17 residues. The DNA for the CDR3 is TGTGCCAGCAGCTCCTCGACGACAGGGGCCCACCCAGATACGCAGTATTTT. Protein product: CASSSSTTGAHPDTQYF.

A few counts support this clone. The rearrangement joins TRBV19 to TRBJ1-1; 11 positions match TRBD1. J was trimmed by 0 bases and V by 5 bases; bases with no gene match: 11. Germline CDR1 LNHDA, CDR2 SQIVND (reference sequence). The CDR3 has 18 residues. CDR3 sequence (DNA): TGTGCCAGTAGTCCGTGGGAGGGACAGGGGGAGATGAACACTGAAGCTTTCTTT. Its protein product is CASSPWEGQGEMNTEAFF.

The count of this clone is one. The V and J genes are TRBV28 and TRBJ2-1; TRBD2 agrees at 11 bases. V lost 3 bases to trimming and J lost 5 bases; unmatched junction nucleotides: 18. Germline-derived CDR1 and CDR2 are MDHEN and SYDVKM. The CDR3 is made up of 20 amino acids. CDR3 bases: TGTGCCAGCAGTTTTGGGTATCGGGGGGCGAGACTAGCGGGGCACAATGAGCAGTTCTTC. This gives the protein CASSFGYRGARLAGHNEQFF.

V usage is TRBV7-3 and J usage is TRBJ1-6; 8 bases are a match to TRBD1. Germline CDR1 reads SGHTA; CDR2 reads FQGTGA. This CDR3 is 14 amino acids long. The V and J ends lost 5 bases and 13 bases, in that order; junction bases with no gene match: 10. CDR3 sequence reads: CASSPGQGQGPLHF. CDR3 bases: TGTGCCAGCAGCCCCGGACAGGGCCAGGGCCCCCTCCACTTT.

This clone showed up just a few times. This chain links TRBV7-2 with TRBJ1-3, with D perhaps matching TRBD1 (6 bases). Germline V lookup: CDR1 SGHTA, CDR2 FQGNSA. The CDR3 sequence is 19 residues long. The V gene lost 1 base and the J gene lost 6 bases, with 25 bases spanning the gap. CDR3 residues: CASSLDLRLGAAGENTIYF. CDR3 coding DNA: TGTGCCAGCAGCTTAGATTTAAGGCTGGGGGCTGCGGGTGAAAACACCATATATTTT. The full variable domain, rest sourced from reference TRBV7-2 and TRBJ1-3, is GAGVSQSPSNKVTEKGKDVELRCDPISGHTALYWYRQSLGQGLEFLIYFQGNSAPDKSGLPSDRFSAERTGGSVSTLTIQRTQQEDSAVYLCASSLDLRLGAAGENTIYFGEGSWLTVV.

This chain joins TRBV4-1 and TRBJ2-5; possibly TRBD2 for D (5 bases). The V gene lost 5 bases and the J gene lost 4 bases, with 11 bases spanning the gap. The germline CDR1 and CDR2 sequences are MGHRA and YSYEKL. This CDR3 spans 13 amino acids. Here the CDR3 reads CASSVTRGETQYF. The CDR3 DNA sequence: TGCGCCAGCAGCGTGACCCGGGGAGAGACCCAGTACTTC.

With respect to this clone: Other nucleotide sequences from this sample produce the same CDR3. The V and J genes are TRBV28 and TRBJ1-5; TRBD1 aligns across 8 bases. J lost 2 bases, V lost 4 bases, and 4 bases had no gene match. CDR3 length: 15 residues. The germline V gene has CDR1 MDHEN and CDR2 SYDVKM. CDR3: CASSSQGAGNQPQHF. CDR3 coding DNA: TGTGCCAGCAGTTCGCAGGGGGCGGGCAATCAGCCCCAGCATTTT.

This chain connects TRBV4-3 to TRBJ1-4, with TRBD1 matching 7 bases. The CDR3 has 15 amino acids. Germline V gene data show CDR1 as LGHNA and CDR2 as YSLEER. V dropped 1 base and J dropped 8; count of bases not matched to a gene: 7. Here the CDR3 DNA reads TGCGCCAGCAGCCAAGTAGCAGGGGGAGGCGAAAAACTGTTTTTT. It specifies CASSQVAGGGEKLFF.

The gene calls are TRBV19 and TRBJ2-7; possible D gene TRBD1, 5 bases. Germline V gives CDR1 LNHDA, CDR2 SQIVND (reference sequence). The CDR3 runs 13 residues. Trimming removed 5 bases from V and 1 base from J, with 9 bases in between. In nucleotides, the CDR3 is TGTGCCAGTAGTTGGAAGGGGTCCTACGAGCAGTACTTC. Translation gives CASSWKGSYEQYF.